Listed below are T cell receptor beta chains from one sample, sequenced in a study of T cell responses to AZD1222 COVID-19 vaccine. Generated by immunoSEQ multiplex PCR, the TCRdb table keeps only in-frame clones and is missing some. In the table there are 120,000 to 150,000 clones, 88% of which are singletons. The source was peripheral blood, collected on day 0 of AZD1222 vaccination. These receptors originate from an adult in good health. CDR3s include the opening cysteine and the closing phenylalanine or tryptophan. D genes are given only for firm matches. Size is omitted from some rows. Given values are once, few, many or a class for expanded clones.

>TRBD2|once|TRBJ2-7|TRBV10-3
CAINRGSGASYEQYF
TGTGCCATCAACCGGGGTAGCGGGGCTTCCTACGAGCAGTACTTC
>TRBD1|-|TRBJ1-5|TRBV27
CASSGGQGLWQPQHF
TGTGCCAGCAGTGGGGGACAGGGGTTGTGGCAGCCCCAGCATTTT
>-|-|TRBJ1-2|TRBV7-2
CASSLGQHYGYTF
TGTGCCAGCAGCTTAGGTCAGCACTATGGCTACACCTTC
>TRBD1|-|TRBJ1-5|TRBV7-6
CASSLQTGGNQPQHF
TGTGCCAGCAGCTTACAGACAGGGGGCAATCAGCCCCAGCATTTT
>-|-|TRBJ1-5|TRBV3-1/TRBV3-2
CASSQFGRGENQPQHF
TGTGCCAGCAGCCAATTTGGTAGGGGGGAGAATCAGCCCCAGCATTTT
>-|-|TRBJ1-4|TRBV19
CASSIPPRPGALREKLFF
TGTGCCAGTAGTATACCGCCTAGGCCGGGGGCGCTTAGAGAAAAACTGTTTTTT
>-|few|TRBJ1-2|TRBV3-1/TRBV3-2
CASTGTLSDHGYTF
TGTGCCAGCACCGGGACGTTGAGCGACCATGGCTACACCTTC
>-|few|TRBJ1-2|TRBV5-4
CASSLEGPTLYGYTF
TGTGCCAGCAGCTTGGAGGGGCCTACCCTGTATGGCTACACCTTC
>-|-|TRBJ2-3|TRBV3-1/TRBV3-2
CASSQEYFYGQAWNTQYF
TGTGCCAGCAGCCAAGAATATTTCTACGGGCAGGCCTGGAATACGCAGTATTTT
>-|-|TRBJ2-5|TRBV7-2
CASSLGSSVKETQYF
TGTGCCAGCAGCTTAGGGTCTAGCGTAAAAGAGACCCAGTACTTC
>-|-|TRBJ1-1|TRBV5-1
CASSGNTEAFF
TGCGCCAGCAGCGGGAACACTGAAGCTTTCTTT
>-|-|TRBJ1-2|TRBV24-1
CATSEPTVDYGYTF
TGTGCCACCAGTGAGCCGACTGTGGACTATGGCTACACCTTC
>-|-|TRBJ2-1|TRBV28
CASSPQAGYNEQFF
TGTGCCAGCAGCCCCCAGGCAGGATACAATGAGCAGTTCTTC
>-|-|TRBJ2-7|TRBV4-1
CASSQDWTGRGEQYF
TGCGCCAGCAGCCAAGATTGGACAGGGAGGGGCGAGCAGTACTTC
>TRBD1|-|TRBJ1-2|TRBV28
CASSLDRVKHGYTF
TGTGCCAGCAGTTTAGACAGGGTCAAACATGGCTACACCTTC
>TRBD2|once|TRBJ2-7|TRBV14
CASSQETVLAGGSGEQYF
TGTGCCAGCAGCCAAGAGACGGTACTAGCGGGGGGGTCTGGCGAGCAGTACTTC
>-|-|TRBJ2-1|TRBV18
CASSPAGGVRPFEQFF
TGTGCCAGCTCACCAGCGGGCGGGGTCCGTCCTTTTGAGCAGTTCTTC
>-|-|TRBJ2-1|TRBV5-8
CASSPAVGTVFYNEQFF
TGTGCCAGCAGCCCGGCGGTAGGCACGGTGTTCTACAATGAGCAGTTCTTC
>-|-|TRBJ2-6|TRBV9
CASSGHTAGANVLTF
TGTGCCAGCAGCGGACATACTGCTGGGGCCAACGTCCTGACTTTC
>TRBD1|-|TRBJ1-2|TRBV28
CASSRTPGQGGYGYTF
TGTGCCAGCAGCCGGACCCCCGGACAGGGTGGATATGGCTACACCTTC
>TRBD1|-|TRBJ2-7|TRBV6-5
CASSYGTGGAEQYF
TGTGCCAGCAGTTACGGGACAGGGGGCGCCGAGCAGTACTTC
>-|-|TRBJ2-7|TRBV7-2
CASSPRGGQGYEQYF
TGTGCCAGCAGCCCCCGGGGGGGACAGGGTTACGAGCAGTACTTC
>-|-|TRBJ2-2|TRBV7-9
CASSLLLRATGELFF
TGTGCCAGCAGCCTACTCCTGCGAGCCACCGGGGAGCTGTTTTTT
>TRBD2|-|TRBJ2-1|TRBV9
CASSVSAGVSYNEQFF
TGTGCCAGCAGCGTATCAGCGGGGGTTTCCTACAATGAGCAGTTCTTC